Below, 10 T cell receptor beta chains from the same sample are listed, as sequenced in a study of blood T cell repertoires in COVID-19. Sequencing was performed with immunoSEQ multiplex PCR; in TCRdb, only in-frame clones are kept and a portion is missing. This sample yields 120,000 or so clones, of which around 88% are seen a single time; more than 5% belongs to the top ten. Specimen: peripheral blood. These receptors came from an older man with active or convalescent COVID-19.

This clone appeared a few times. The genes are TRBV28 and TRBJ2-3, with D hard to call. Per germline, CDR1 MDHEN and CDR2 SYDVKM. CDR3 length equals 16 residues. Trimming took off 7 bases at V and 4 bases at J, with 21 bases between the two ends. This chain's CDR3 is CASTTFGRRGADTQYF. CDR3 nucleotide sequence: TGTGCCAGCACCACTTTTGGCCGGCGAGGTGCAGATACGCAGTATTTT.

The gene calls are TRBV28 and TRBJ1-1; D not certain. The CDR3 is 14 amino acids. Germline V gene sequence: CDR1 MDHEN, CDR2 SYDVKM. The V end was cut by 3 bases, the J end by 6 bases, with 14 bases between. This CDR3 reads CASSFVREGAEAFF. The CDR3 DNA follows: TGTGCCAGCAGTTTTGTGAGGGAGGGTGCTGAAGCTTTCTTT.

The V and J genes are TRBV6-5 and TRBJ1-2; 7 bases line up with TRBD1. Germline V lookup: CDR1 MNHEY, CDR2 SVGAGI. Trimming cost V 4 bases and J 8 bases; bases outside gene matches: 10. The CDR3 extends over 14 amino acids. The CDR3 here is CASSSTGARRGYTF. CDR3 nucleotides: TGTGCCAGCAGTTCAACAGGGGCCCGACGGGGCTACACCTTC.

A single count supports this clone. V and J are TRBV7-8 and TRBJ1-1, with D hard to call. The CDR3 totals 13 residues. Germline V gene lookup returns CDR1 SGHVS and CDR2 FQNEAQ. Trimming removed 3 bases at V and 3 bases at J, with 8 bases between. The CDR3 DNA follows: TGTGCCAGCAGCTTTACTATGGACACTGAAGCTTTCTTT. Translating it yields CASSFTMDTEAFF.

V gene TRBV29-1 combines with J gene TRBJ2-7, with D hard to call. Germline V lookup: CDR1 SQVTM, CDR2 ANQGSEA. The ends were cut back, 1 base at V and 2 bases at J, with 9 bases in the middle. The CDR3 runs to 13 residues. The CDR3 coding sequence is TGCAGCGTTGAAGGTCAGAGGACCTACGAGCAGTACTTC. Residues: CSVEGQRTYEQYF.

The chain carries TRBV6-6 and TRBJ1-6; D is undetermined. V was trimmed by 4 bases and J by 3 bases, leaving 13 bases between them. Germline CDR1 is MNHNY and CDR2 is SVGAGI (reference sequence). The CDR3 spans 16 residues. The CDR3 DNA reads TGTGCCAGCAGTTCAGGCAAGTGGAACTATAATTCACCCCTCCACTTT. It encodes CASSSGKWNYNSPLHF.

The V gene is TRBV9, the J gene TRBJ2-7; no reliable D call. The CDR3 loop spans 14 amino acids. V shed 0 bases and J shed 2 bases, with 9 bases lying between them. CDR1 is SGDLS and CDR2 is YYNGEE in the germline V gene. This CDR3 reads CASSVDAGTYEQYF. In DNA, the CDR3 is TGTGCCAGCAGCGTAGATGCAGGAACCTACGAGCAGTACTTC.

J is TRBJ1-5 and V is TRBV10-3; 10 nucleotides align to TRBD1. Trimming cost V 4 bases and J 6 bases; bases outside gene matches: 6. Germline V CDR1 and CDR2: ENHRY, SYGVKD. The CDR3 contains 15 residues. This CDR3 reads CAISAGQGGTQPQHF. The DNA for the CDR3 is TGTGCCATCAGTGCCGGACAGGGGGGGACTCAGCCCCAGCATTTT.

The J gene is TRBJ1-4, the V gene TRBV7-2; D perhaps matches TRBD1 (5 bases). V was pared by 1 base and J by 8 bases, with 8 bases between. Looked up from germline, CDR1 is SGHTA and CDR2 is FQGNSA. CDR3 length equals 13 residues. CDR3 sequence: CASSLERGEKLFF. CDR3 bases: TGTGCCAGCAGCTTAGAACGGGGGGAAAAACTGTTTTTT.

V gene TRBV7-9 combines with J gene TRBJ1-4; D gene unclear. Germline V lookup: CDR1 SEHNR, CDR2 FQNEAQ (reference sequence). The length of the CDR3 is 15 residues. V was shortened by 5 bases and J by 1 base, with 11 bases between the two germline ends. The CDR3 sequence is CASSASQLTNEKLFF. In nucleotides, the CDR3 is TGTGCCAGCAGCGCTTCACAATTAACTAATGAAAAACTGTTTTTT.